Below, 14 T cell receptor beta chains from the same sample are listed, as sequenced in a study of T cells after yellow fever vaccination. Each CDR3 protein gets one entry after TCRdb re-called the 5' RACE reads with MiXCR. Of 500,000 to 650,000 distinct CDR3 sequences in the sample, roughly an eighth were seen once. The sample in question was PBMCs, obtained on the day of the yellow fever booster vaccination. The receptors originated from a young man who received the YFV17D yellow fever vaccine.

This rearrangement joins TRBV19 to TRBJ1-4; TRBD1 matches 8 bases. The V gene's germline CDR1 is LNHDA and CDR2 SQIVND (reference sequence). V was clipped by 6 bases and J by 5 bases; unmatched bases: 8. The CDR3 has 15 residues. The CDR3 loop is CASRPPGGENEKLFF. The CDR3 DNA reads TGTGCCAGTAGACCCCCAGGGGGCGAAAATGAAAAACTGTTTTTT.

As to this clonotype: One end of the junction varies from germline; a read error may be responsible. The rearrangement uses TRBV4-2 and TRBJ2-5, with a possible D match to TRBD2 (6 bases). This CDR3 contains 13 residues. The germline V gene has CDR1 LGHNA and CDR2 YNFKEQ. CDR3 nucleotide sequence: TGTGCCAGCAGCCAAGAACCAGCGGGCCCGGGGGTCTTC. Translating gives CASSQEPAGPGVF.

This clonotype appeared a few times. The rearrangement links TRBV7-2 to TRBJ2-3; 7 nucleotides align to TRBD2. Germline CDR1 reads SGHTA; CDR2 reads FQGNSA. Trimming took 0 bases from V and 5 from J; bases not matched to a gene: 8. This CDR3 has 16 amino acids. The CDR3 reads CASSLAGGGPQDTQYF. Written as DNA, the CDR3 is TGTGCCAGCAGCTTAGCGGGGGGAGGGCCCCAAGATACGCAGTATTTT.

Only a few counts were recorded for this clonotype. The CDR3 nucleotides read TGTGCCAGCAGACTACTACCCCCCTACGAGCAGTACTTC. It specifies CASRLLPPYEQYF. The V gene is TRBV2, the J gene TRBJ2-7; D gene ambiguous. The CDR3 has 13 residues. Per germline, CDR1 SNHLY and CDR2 FYNNEI. V lost 6 bases and J 2 bases, leaving 11 bases between the germline ends.

This clonotype was picked up a small number of times. The V call is TRBV10-2, the J call TRBJ2-3, with D possibly called TRBD1 or TRBD2 (5 bases each). Trimming removed 8 bases at V and 3 bases at J, with 12 bases between. The CDR3 has 13 residues. Germline V gives CDR1 WSHSY, CDR2 SAAADI. The CDR3 protein is CASEGSTTDTQYF. CDR3 sequence (DNA): TGCGCCAGCGAGGGGAGTACGACAGATACGCAGTATTTT.

This clonotype was recorded many times. The chain uses TRBV11-2 and TRBJ2-7, with D tentatively TRBD1 or TRBD2 (7 bases each). Germline lookup yields CDR1 SGHAT and CDR2 FQNNGV. CDR3 length equals 14 residues. V lost 4 bases to trimming and J lost 3 bases, with 13 bases between them. In DNA form, the CDR3 reads TGTGCCAGCAGCTCAGGGGGGGGTAACTACGAGCAGTACTTC. It specifies CASSSGGGNYEQYF.

There are many counts of this clonotype. V and J are TRBV4-3 and TRBJ2-1; D gene uncertain. CDR1 LGHNA and CDR2 YSLEER come from the germline V gene. V dropped 4 bases and J dropped 5 bases, with 15 bases sitting between them. The CDR3 covers 15 residues. For the CDR3, the DNA is TGCGCCAGCAGCCCGGCTGGGCATAGGGACAATGAGCAGTTCTTC. It is translated as CASSPAGHRDNEQFF.

This clonotype has a handful of counts. The chain has TRBV10-2 and TRBJ2-1; D perhaps matches TRBD2 (6 bases). Trimming shortened V by 0 bases and J by 7 bases, and 19 bases separated the two germline ends. The CDR3 is 17 residues long. CDR1 is WSHSY and CDR2 is SAAADI in the germline V gene. The CDR3: CASSESFGVGGHNEQFF. The CDR3 DNA reads TGCGCCAGCAGTGAGTCCTTCGGGGTGGGAGGACATAATGAGCAGTTCTTC.

This clonotype occurred a few times. This chain connects TRBV29-1 to TRBJ2-3; a weak D match, TRBD2 (6 bases). Between the trimmed V and J ends, which lost 6 bases and 0 bases, there was a span of 16 bases. The CDR3 runs 15 residues. From germline, CDR1 is SQVTM and CDR2 ANQGSEA. The CDR3 DNA is TGCAGCGTGGAGGGACGGAGGCCTAGCACAGATACGCAGTATTTT. Translation: CSVEGRRPSTDTQYF.

This clonotype showed up just a few times. V is TRBV20-1 and J is TRBJ2-3; the D is unclear. V was cut by 4 bases and J by 2 bases, with 10 bases left in between. Germline CDR1 is DFQATT and CDR2 is SNEGSKA (reference sequence). This CDR3 is 13 amino acids long. This chain's CDR3 is CSATSEYTDTQYF. CDR3 bases: TGCAGTGCTACCTCCGAATACACAGATACGCAGTATTTT.

V and J are TRBV2 and TRBJ2-1, with 11 bases that match TRBD2. CDR3 length: 17 amino acids. Germline lookup yields CDR1 SNHLY and CDR2 FYNNEI. Trimming at V came to 4 bases and at J to 4 bases, leaving 9 bases not matched to a gene. The CDR3 DNA reads TGTGCCAGCAGTGGGGCAGTAGCGGGAGGGCCATACAATGAGCAGTTCTTC. Amino acid sequence: CASSGAVAGGPYNEQFF.

This clonotype was observed a few times. The chain combines TRBV4-2 with TRBJ2-7; TRBD2 is a possible D gene (5 bases). CDR1 is LGHNA, CDR2 YNFKEQ, per germline. The CDR3 covers 14 residues. V was clipped by 4 bases and J by 1 base, with 11 bases between them. The CDR3, as DNA: TGTGCCAGCAGCCCCTCGACGGGATCCTACGAGCAGTACTTC. Its translation: CASSPSTGSYEQYF.

Only a few counts were recorded for this clonotype. The chain is built from TRBV27 and TRBJ2-7; 9 bases fit TRBD2. The CDR3 has 13 amino acids. J was trimmed by 5 bases and V by 4 bases; bases with no gene match: 3. Germline V gives CDR1 MNHEY, CDR2 SMNVEV (reference sequence). CDR3 sequence: CASSSGLAHEQYF. CDR3 DNA: TGTGCCAGCAGTTCGGGACTAGCTCACGAGCAGTACTTC.

The chain uses TRBV3-1 and TRBJ2-1, with D hard to call. The CDR3 loop spans 14 amino acids. CDR1 LGHDT and CDR2 YNNKEL come from the germline V gene (reference sequence). V lost 1 base and J 6 bases, leaving 10 bases between the germline ends. The CDR3 nucleotides are TGTGCCAGCAGCCAAGTATCAGGAGTCAATGAGCAGTTCTTC. Protein product: CASSQVSGVNEQFF.